The TCR beta chain under discussion was sequenced for a study of identical twins. TCRdb re-called the 5' RACE reads through MiXCR, storing one row per CDR3 protein. Found here are 250,000 or so distinct CDR3 sequences, approximately 7% of them singletons; the top ten hold around 3.4%. This clonotype was detected only a few times. Its target is not known. Study-level points and caveats: Cord blood beta clonotypes present at high abundance carried fewer insertions; no such pattern appeared in memory repertoires.

Germline CDR1 and CDR2: SGHRS and YFSETQ. V dropped 4 bases and J dropped 5 bases, with 8 bases sitting between them. The CDR3 length is 12 residues. This same sample was also taken into another study, of yellow fever vaccine responses in identical twins.

The chain employs TRBV5-1 and TRBJ2-3; D is undetermined. Sequencing was carried out using memory (CD45RO+) T cells sorted from blood. The TCR originated in a woman between 18 and 29 years old in good health. As DNA, the CDR3 is TGCGCCAGCAGCCAAATCCGAGATACGCAGTATTTT. It is translated as CASSQIRDTQYF.